There are many counts of the clone carrying this TCR beta chain. This sample's time point: newly diagnosed GD, antithyroid drugs for less than 3 months. After RNA was extracted from PBMCs, the TCR library was made from it. This specimen belongs to a study of regulatory T cells in long-lasting Graves disease. Germline V lookup: CDR1 KGHSH, CDR2 LQKENI. CDR3 length: 12 amino acids. Trimming cost V 4 bases and J 4 bases, with 6 bases left between them. CDR3 regions were amplified by Arm-PCR using iRepertoire HTBI primers to build TCR beta libraries. TCRdb independently ran MiXCR on the multiplex PCR reads; one entry per CDR3 protein. The sample has roughly 510,000 distinct CDR3 sequences, about 16% seen once; the top ten hold 12%. These data are also associated with another study on T cells in Graves' hyperthyroidism and ophthalmopathy.

Sequencing used peripheral blood mononuclear cells (PBMCs), obtained at new diagnosis, from a patient treated with antithyroid drugs. The chain links TRBV18 to TRBJ2-3, with TRBD2 as a possible D gene (6 bases). The sequence derives from a man aged 18 to 30 with Graves disease. CDR3 nucleotides: TGTGCCAGCTCACGGGACTCAGATACGCAGTATTTT. This codes for CASSRDSDTQYF.